Following are 17 T cell receptor beta chains from one sample sequenced in a study of cytomegalovirus exposure and HLA in healthy donors. Use of 60 Vbeta and 13 Jbeta primers characterized the PCR. The table came from immunoSEQ multiplex PCR; TCRdb's copy has only in-frame clones and leaves some out. The sample has roughly 72,000 clones, roughly 80% seen once. The sequenced material came from PBMCs. The receptor set was obtained from a woman between 35 and 50 years old in good health and CMV-seropositive.

A single count supports this clone. The rearrangement joins TRBV30 to TRBJ1-5; 7 bases agree with TRBD1. The CDR3 is made up of 15 amino acids. Germline V lookup: CDR1 GTSNPN, CDR2 SVGIG (reference sequence). Trimming at V came to 3 bases and at J to 2 bases, leaving 7 bases not matched to a gene. CDR3 DNA sequence: TGTGCCTGGAGGTCTGCCGGGACAGGCAATCAGCCCCAGCATTTT. Residues: CAWRSAGTGNQPQHF.

V is TRBV4-2 and J is TRBJ2-3, with 13 positions matching TRBD2. This CDR3 has 23 residues. The ends lost 4 bases at V and 1 base at J; junction bases unmatched: 23. Germline V gene sequence: CDR1 LGHNA, CDR2 YNFKEQ. CDR3 in DNA: TGTGCCAGCAGCCGTTTACAACAGGGGGCAAGGACTAGCGGGAGAGGGGGCACAGATACGCAGTATTTT. Its protein product is CASSRLQQGARTSGRGGTDTQYF.

The CDR3 protein is CSARETENNSPLHF. The CDR3 DNA is TGCAGCGCCCGGGAGACGGAAAATAATTCACCCCTCCACTTT. The rearrangement links TRBV29-1 to TRBJ1-6; D is uncertain. The CDR3 runs 14 residues. V gave up 7 bases and J gave up 5 bases, with 15 bases separating them. Looked up from germline, CDR1 is SQVTM and CDR2 is ANQGSEA.

By proportion, this clone is medium-sized. The V and J genes are TRBV30 and TRBJ1-6, with D possibly matching TRBD1 (6 bases). CDR1 and CDR2 (germline): GTSNPN, SVGIG (reference sequence). This CDR3 region has 14 residues. With 3 bases removed from V and 5 bases from J, the gap between germline ends came to 11 bases. The CDR3 here is CAWRGQSNNSPLHF. The CDR3 DNA sequence: TGTGCCTGGAGGGGACAATCCAATAATTCACCCCTCCACTTT.

The sample holds one count of this clone. The gene calls are TRBV2 and TRBJ1-6, with TRBD1 matching 10 bases. Germline-derived CDR1 and CDR2 are SNHLY and FYNNEI. V trimming: 2 bases; J trimming: 8 bases; junction bases outside the gene matches: 6. This CDR3 is built from 16 residues. The CDR3 DNA is TGTGCCAGCAGTGAAAGGGACAGGGGCGCCCATTCACCCCTCCACTTT. Translating gives CASSERDRGAHSPLHF.

V and J are TRBV2 and TRBJ2-7; 9 nucleotides match TRBD1. The V segment lost 6 bases and the J segment 0 bases; nucleotides outside the gene matches: 9. The CDR3 is 16 residues long. Germline V lookup: CDR1 SNHLY, CDR2 FYNNEI. CDR3 amino acids: CASSHPGQGSSYEQYF. DNA of the CDR3: TGTGCCAGCAGCCATCCCGGACAGGGGAGCTCCTACGAGCAGTACTTC.

This clone was recorded only once. The chain carries TRBV30 and TRBJ1-5, with 8 bases fitting TRBD1. V dropped 5 bases and J dropped 4; count of bases not matched to a gene: 10. There are 15 residues in the CDR3. Looked up from germline, CDR1 is GTSNPN and CDR2 is SVGIG (reference sequence). The chain's CDR3 is CAWSPGDRRNQPQHF. CDR3 coding DNA: TGTGCCTGGTCCCCGGGGGACAGGCGAAATCAGCCCCAGCATTTT.

The chain recombines TRBV9 with TRBJ2-7; 13 nucleotides match TRBD2. This CDR3 region has 15 residues. The germline CDR1 and CDR2 sequences are SGDLS and YYNGEE. Trimming removed 4 bases from V and 4 bases from J; junction bases left unmatched: 5. DNA for the CDR3: TGTGCCAGCAGCCCCGGGACTAGCGGGACTTACGAGCAGTACTTC. The encoded protein is CASSPGTSGTYEQYF.

The rearrangement joins TRBV2 to TRBJ2-1; 7 bases align to TRBD2. The CDR3 has 14 amino acids. Germline V gives CDR1 SNHLY, CDR2 FYNNEI. V was clipped by 7 bases and J by 9 bases; unmatched bases: 12. The CDR3 nucleotides are TGTGCCAGCATGAAAGCGGGGTTCGGAGGTGAGCAGTTCTTC. Encoded protein: CASMKAGFGGEQFF. Full variable domain (remainder filled in from reference TRBV2 and TRBJ2-1): EPEVTQTPSHQVTQMGQEVILRCVPISNHLYFYWYRQILGQKVEFLVSFYNNEISEKSEIFDDQFSVERPDGSNFTLKIRSTKLEDSAMYFCASMKAGFGGEQFFGPGTRLTVL.

The gene calls are TRBV4-2 and TRBJ1-1, with D tentatively TRBD1 (5 bases). Per germline, CDR1 LGHNA and CDR2 YNFKEQ. The CDR3 is 16 residues long. Between the trimmed V and J ends, which lost 4 bases and 0 bases, there was a span of 15 bases. In nucleotides, the CDR3 is TGTGCCAGCAGCCCGGAGACAGCCTTCATGAACACTGAAGCTTTCTTT. Translated: CASSPETAFMNTEAFF.

The chain is built from TRBV6-5 and TRBJ2-1; the match to TRBD2 covers 10 bases. Trimming at V came to 5 bases and at J to 6 bases, leaving 4 bases not matched to a gene. The CDR3 covers 14 residues. CDR1 and CDR2 from the germline V gene are MNHEY and SVGAGI. The CDR3 nucleotides are TGTGCCAGCAGTAATGGACTAGCGGCCAATGAGCAGTTCTTC. It is translated as CASSNGLAANEQFF.

The chain joins TRBV4-1 to TRBJ1-2; tentatively, D is TRBD1 (5 bases). Per germline, CDR1 MGHRA and CDR2 YSYEKL. Trimming pared 3 bases from V and 3 bases from J, leaving 8 bases between. The CDR3 runs 13 residues. The CDR3 DNA follows: TGCGCCAGCAGCCACCGGGGGGACTATGGCTACACCTTC. It specifies CASSHRGDYGYTF.

This rearrangement joins TRBV28 to TRBJ2-7; a weak D match, TRBD1 (6 bases). Between the trimmed V and J ends, which lost 8 bases and 0 bases, there was a span of 14 bases. Germline CDR1 and CDR2: MDHEN and SYDVKM. CDR3 length equals 14 residues. The CDR3 loop is CASGRTASSYEQYF. The CDR3 DNA reads TGTGCCAGCGGACGGACAGCCAGCTCCTACGAGCAGTACTTC.

V usage is TRBV19 and J usage is TRBJ2-7; 7 positions agree with TRBD2. This CDR3 contains 16 residues. Trimming at V came to 7 bases and at J to 6 bases, leaving 18 bases not matched to a gene. Germline loops: CDR1 LNHDA, CDR2 SQIVND (reference sequence). The CDR3 is CASIPSGGDPFTEQYF. The CDR3 region has the DNA TGTGCCAGTATCCCATCTGGGGGGGACCCCTTCACCGAGCAGTACTTC.

V is TRBV7-2 and J is TRBJ1-3; D not certain. Germline CDR1 reads SGHTA; CDR2 reads FQGNSA. This CDR3 region has 13 residues. Trimming shortened V by 3 bases and J by 9 bases, and 12 bases separated the two germline ends. CDR3 in DNA: TGTGCCAGCAGCTTCGAGGGCGTTAGCACCATATATTTT. Encoded protein: CASSFEGVSTIYF.

The rearrangement uses TRBV6-5 and TRBJ2-5, with 7 bases identical to TRBD2. CDR3 length: 15 residues. Germline V gene data show CDR1 as MNHEY and CDR2 as SVGAGI. The V gene end was trimmed by 7 bases and the J gene end by 5 bases; junction bases not matched to a gene: 13. The CDR3 bases are TGTGCCAGCAAAACGCCTGGGGGGGTAAGGGAGACCCAGTACTTC. This sequence encodes CASKTPGGVRETQYF.

The chain uses TRBV29-1 and TRBJ2-3; 10 bases are a match to TRBD1. Trimming took 6 bases from V and 6 from J; bases not matched to a gene: 3. The CDR3 is made up of 12 amino acids. Germline loops: CDR1 SQVTM, CDR2 ANQGSEA. CDR3 sequence: CSVRQGADTQYF. The DNA of the CDR3 is TGCAGCGTACGACAGGGGGCGGATACGCAGTATTTT.